Below are 15 T cell receptor beta chains sequenced from a single sample in a study of blood T cell repertoires in COVID-19. Using immunoSEQ multiplex PCR, the repertoire was profiled, and TCRdb retains in-frame clones only, with some absent. The table lists a few hundred thousand clones, about 88% of them singletons. Sequenced sample: PBMCs or T cells enriched from blood (not recorded which). These receptors originate from a woman aged 50 to 60 who had been exposed to COVID-19.

This chain connects TRBV11-3 to TRBJ2-7; possible D gene TRBD2, 6 bases. Germline V gene sequence: CDR1 SGHNT, CDR2 YENEEA. Trimming stripped 1 base from V and 7 bases from J, with 11 bases between. CDR3 length: 13 residues. The CDR3 DNA reads as TGTGCCAGCAGCTTAGTAAGGGCGGGAGAGCAGTACTTC. Translated: CASSLVRAGEQYF.

The chain employs TRBV2 and TRBJ2-7; D is undetermined. The CDR3 extends over 12 amino acids. Between the trimmed V and J ends, which lost 2 bases and 3 bases, there was a span of 5 bases. In germline, CDR1 is SNHLY, CDR2 FYNNEI. Here the CDR3 DNA reads TGTGCCAGCAGTGAAATTCACTACGAGCAGTACTTC. Translating gives CASSEIHYEQYF.

The rearrangement uses TRBV4-1 and TRBJ1-1; D is undetermined. The CDR3 covers 13 residues. V lost 0 bases and J 5 bases, leaving 7 bases between the germline ends. Germline V CDR1 and CDR2: MGHRA, YSYEKL. DNA for the CDR3: TGCGCCAGCAGCCAAGATAGGGAGACTGAAGCTTTCTTT. Translating gives CASSQDRETEAFF.

The rearrangement links TRBV7-8 to TRBJ1-5, with 8 bases matching TRBD1. This CDR3 is 16 amino acids long. Germline CDR1 and CDR2: SGHVS and FQNEAQ. V lost 5 bases, J lost 2 bases, and 8 bases stayed unmatched. The DNA for the CDR3 is TGTGCCAGCAGCCCGACAGGGGCCCGGGGCAATCAGCCCCAGCATTTT. Encoded protein: CASSPTGARGNQPQHF. Using reference TRBV7-8 and TRBJ1-5 for the parts outside the CDR3, the full variable domain is GAGVSQSPRYKVAKRGQDVALRCDPISGHVSLFWYQQALGQGPEFLTYFQNEAQLDKSGLPSDRFFAERPEGSVSTLKIQRTQQEDSAVYLCASSPTGARGNQPQHFGDGTRLSIL.

The gene calls are TRBV5-1 and TRBJ2-1, with unresolved D. V gave up 0 bases and J gave up 0 bases, with 7 bases separating them. The CDR3 runs 15 residues. The V gene's germline CDR1 is SGHRS and CDR2 YFSETQ. CDR3 sequence (DNA): TGCGCCAGCAGCTTGGACGGTGGCTCCTACAATGAGCAGTTCTTC. Translating it yields CASSLDGGSYNEQFF. The full variable domain, rest sourced from reference TRBV5-1 and TRBJ2-1, is KAGVTQTPRYLIKTRGQQVTLSCSPISGHRSVSWYQQTPGQGLQFLFEYFSETQRNKGNFPGRFSGRQFSNSRSEMNVSTLELGDSALYLCASSLDGGSYNEQFFGPGTRLTVL.

The V gene is TRBV20-1, the J gene TRBJ2-7; no reliable D call. The CDR3 is 12 residues long. Per germline, CDR1 DFQATT and CDR2 SNEGSKA (reference sequence). Trimming left V 3 bases short and J 3 bases short, with 9 bases between. The CDR3 nucleotides are TGCAGTGCTAGTCTTAACTACTACGAGCAGTACTTC. Its translation: CSASLNYYEQYF.

This clone was seen many times. The V call is TRBV5-1, the J call TRBJ1-1, with TRBD1 matching 12 bases. With 4 bases clipped from V and 8 bases from J, the junction kept 9 bases outside the gene matches. Per the germline V gene, CDR1 is SGHRS and CDR2 is YFSETQ. This CDR3 comprises 15 residues. Here the CDR3 DNA reads TGCGCCAGCAGCGCCCGGGACAGGGGGCCAGTCGAAGCTTTCTTT. It codes for CASSARDRGPVEAFF.

This chain connects TRBV5-6 to TRBJ2-1; TRBD2 matches at 10 bases. The CDR3 sequence is 15 residues long. In germline, CDR1 is SGHDT, CDR2 YYEEEE. The V segment lost 5 bases and the J segment 8 bases; nucleotides outside the gene matches: 10. The CDR3 nucleotides read TGTGCCAGCAGTTCTACCCCGAGCGGGGGGGATGAGCAGTTCTTC. It codes for CASSSTPSGGDEQFF.

The chain joins TRBV7-3 to TRBJ2-2, with a tentative D call TRBD1 (6 bases). CDR1 is SGHTA, CDR2 FQGTGA, per germline. The V gene lost 5 bases and the J gene lost 0 bases, with 16 bases spanning the gap. This CDR3 has 17 amino acids. DNA for the CDR3: TGTGCCAGCAGCAATTCCCGGGCAGGGGCGAACACCGGGGAGCTGTTTTTT. It yields the protein CASSNSRAGANTGELFF.

The chain has TRBV7-2 and TRBJ2-3; D not resolved. Germline CDR1 and CDR2: SGHTA and FQGNSA. The CDR3 is 14 residues long. The V end lost 1 base, the J end lost 2 bases, and 7 bases lay between the germline ends. The CDR3 reads CASSLERITDTQYF. As DNA, the CDR3 is TGTGCCAGCAGCTTAGAGAGGATCACAGATACGCAGTATTTT. Full variable domain (rest looked up from reference TRBV7-2 and TRBJ2-3): GAGVSQSPSNKVTEKGKDVELRCDPISGHTALYWYRQSLGQGLEFLIYFQGNSAPDKSGLPSDRFSAERTGGSVSTLTIQRTQQEDSAVYLCASSLERITDTQYFGPGTRLTVL.

The chain employs TRBV5-1 and TRBJ1-4; TRBD1 aligns across 10 bases. Germline V lookup: CDR1 SGHRS, CDR2 YFSETQ. The CDR3 has 15 residues. The junction had 8 bases not matched to a gene; V was cut back by 5 bases and J by 7 bases. The chain's CDR3 is CASRATGTGVEKLFF. CDR3 coding DNA: TGCGCCAGCAGGGCTACCGGGACAGGGGTTGAAAAACTGTTTTTT.

This clone came up a few times. This chain joins TRBV12-5 and TRBJ1-6; no firm D call. The germline V gene encodes CDR1 LGHNT and CDR2 FRNRAP. This CDR3 has 12 residues. Trimming stripped 8 bases from V and 10 bases from J, with 12 bases between. The CDR3 sequence is CASTQDHSPLHF. CDR3 nucleotide sequence: TGTGCTAGTACTCAGGATCACTCACCCCTCCACTTT.

The chain has TRBV5-1 and TRBJ1-2; 10 nucleotides line up with TRBD1. This CDR3 is built from 13 residues. Germline trimming cut 4 bases from V and 8 bases from J; bases unmatched to any gene: 5. Germline V gene data show CDR1 as SGHRS and CDR2 as YFSETQ. CDR3 coding DNA: TGCGCCAGCAGCAAGGGGACAGGGGAGGGCTACACCTTC. Residues: CASSKGTGEGYTF.

V and J are TRBV7-8 and TRBJ2-3; a possible D gene is TRBD2 (6 bases). Trimming pared 2 bases from V and 6 bases from J, leaving 15 bases between. In germline, CDR1 is SGHVS, CDR2 FQNEAQ. The CDR3 has 15 residues. The CDR3 nucleotides read TGTGCCAGCAGCTTATTGGGGGGAACTCACGATACGCAGTATTTT. The encoded protein is CASSLLGGTHDTQYF.

The CDR3 coding sequence is TGTGCCAGCAGCGTAGGGGTTCACGGGGAGCTGTTTTTT. It encodes CASSVGVHGELFF. The J gene is TRBJ2-2, the V gene TRBV5-6; possible D gene TRBD1, 5 bases. The CDR3 is made up of 13 amino acids. Trimming took off 4 bases at V and 7 bases at J, with 11 bases between the two ends. The V gene's germline CDR1 is SGHDT and CDR2 YYEEEE.